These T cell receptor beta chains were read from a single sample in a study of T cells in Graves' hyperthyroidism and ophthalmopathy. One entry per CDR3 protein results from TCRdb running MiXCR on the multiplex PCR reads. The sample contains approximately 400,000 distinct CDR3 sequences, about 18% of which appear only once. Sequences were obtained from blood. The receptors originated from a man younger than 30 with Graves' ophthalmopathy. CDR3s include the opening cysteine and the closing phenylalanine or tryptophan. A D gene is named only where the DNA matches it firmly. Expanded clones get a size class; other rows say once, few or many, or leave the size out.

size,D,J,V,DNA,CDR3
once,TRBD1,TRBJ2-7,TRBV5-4,TGTGCCAGCGGTACAGGGGACTACGAGCAGTACTTC,CASGTGDYEQYF
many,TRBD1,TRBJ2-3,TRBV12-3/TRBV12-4,TGTGCCAGCAGTTTGATGTTCGGACAGGGGGCCGAAGATACGCAGTATTTT,CASSLMFGQGAEDTQYF
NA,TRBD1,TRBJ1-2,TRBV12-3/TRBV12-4,TGTGCCAGCAGTTTAGACGGGACAGGGTTTCCCACCTTC,CASSLDGTGFPTF
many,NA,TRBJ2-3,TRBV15,TGTGCCACCAGCAGAGATAACAGGGAGCCGGAGTATTTT,CATSRDNREPEYF
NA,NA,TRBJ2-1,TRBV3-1,TGTGCCAGCAGCCCCCCGGACAGTGCTGTCTACAATGAGCAGTTCTTC,CASSPPDSAVYNEQFF
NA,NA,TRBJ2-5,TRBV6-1,TGTGCCAGCAGTGAATCGGGGGATCGGGAGACCCAGTACTTC,CASSESGDRETQYF
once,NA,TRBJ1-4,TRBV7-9,TGTGCCAGCAGCTTGGACACCGGGACACCAGATGAAAAACTGTTTTTT,CASSLDTGTPDEKLFF
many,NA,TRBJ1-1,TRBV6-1,TGTGCCAGCACTCGACAGGCAGGCACTGAAGCTTTCTTT,CASTRQAGTEAFF
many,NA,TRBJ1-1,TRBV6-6,TGTGCCAGCAGTTACGACAGAGGCAATGAAGCTTTCTTT,CASSYDRGNEAFF
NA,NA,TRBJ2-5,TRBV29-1,TGCAGCGTTCCCCGGGGTCAAGAGACCCAGTACTTC,CSVPRGQETQYF
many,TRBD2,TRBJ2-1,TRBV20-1,TGCAGTGCCGGGACTAACTACAATGAGCAGTTCTTC,CSAGTNYNEQFF
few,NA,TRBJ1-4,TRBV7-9,TGTGCCAGCAGCTTAGATTCGTGGCAGTTGGGGCCGCTCGCAACTAATGAAAAACTGTTTTTT,CASSLDSWQLGPLATNEKLFF
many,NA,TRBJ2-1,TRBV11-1,TGTGCCAGCAGCTTATTTGGGGCTCTGGGAGAAAGCGAGCAGTTCTTC,CASSLFGALGESEQFF
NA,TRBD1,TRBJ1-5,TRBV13,TGTGCCAGCAGCTTTTTTTCCGGGACAGGTTATCAGCCCCAGCATTTT,CASSFFSGTGYQPQHF
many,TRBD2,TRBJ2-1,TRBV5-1,TGCGCCAGCAGCTACGGGACTAGCGCCCACAATGAGCAGTTCTTC,CASSYGTSAHNEQFF
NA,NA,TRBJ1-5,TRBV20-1,TGCAGTGCTAGAGGACATGGGGCGGCTCAGCCCCAGCATTTT,CSARGHGAAQPQHF
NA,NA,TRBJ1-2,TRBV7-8,TGTGCCAGCAGCGGGGCCCGGGGGCGAAGCAGCTATGGCTACACCTTC,CASSGARGRSSYGYTF
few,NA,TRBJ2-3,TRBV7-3,TGTGCCAGCAGCCAGCATCCCCTCGATCCCCCAGGAAGAGATACGCAGTATTTT,CASSQHPLDPPGRDTQYF
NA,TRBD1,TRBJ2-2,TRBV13,TGTGCCAGCAGCGAAAGGACAGGAATAGACACCGGGGAGCTGTTTTTT,CASSERTGIDTGELFF
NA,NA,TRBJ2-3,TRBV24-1,TGTGCCACCAGTGACGGAGCCGGGACCGAGGGGACCTACACAGATACGCAGTATTTT,CATSDGAGTEGTYTDTQYF
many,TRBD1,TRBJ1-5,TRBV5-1,TGCGCCAGCAGCTTGGAAGGGGGCTCTCATCAGCCCCAGCATTTT,CASSLEGGSHQPQHF
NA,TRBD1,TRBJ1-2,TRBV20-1,TGCAGTGCAGAGGGGGCCTATGGCTACACCTTC,CSAEGAYGYTF
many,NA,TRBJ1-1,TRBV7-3,TGTGCCAGCAGCTTAAACCCCGGACGTGGCACTGAAGCTTTCTTT,CASSLNPGRGTEAFF
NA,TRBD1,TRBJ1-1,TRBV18,TGTGCCAGCTCACCACCGAGGACAGGGCCCATGAACACTGAAGCTTTCTTT,CASSPPRTGPMNTEAFF
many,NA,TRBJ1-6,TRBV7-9,TGTGCCAGCAGCCTTGTTAAGAATTACAGGGACTCACCCCTCCACTTT,CASSLVKNYRDSPLHF
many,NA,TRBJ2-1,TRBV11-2,TGTGCCAGCAGCTCGGGACCCTACAATGAGCAGTTCTTC,CASSSGPYNEQFF
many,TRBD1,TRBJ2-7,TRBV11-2,TGTGCCAGCAACCAACCGGGACAGGGGGCCCACGAGCAGTACTTC,CASNQPGQGAHEQYF
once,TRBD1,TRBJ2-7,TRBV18,TGTGCCAGCTCAGTACGCATTACAGGGGACTACGAGCAGTACTTC,CASSVRITGDYEQYF
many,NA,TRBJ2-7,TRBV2,TGTGCCAGCAGTGTGGCCGCCGGGGACTACGAGCAGTACTTC,CASSVAAGDYEQYF
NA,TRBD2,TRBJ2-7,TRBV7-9,TGTGCCAGCAGTCGGGACTCTAGCGGGGGGAATTCCTACGAGCAGTACTTC,CASSRDSSGGNSYEQYF
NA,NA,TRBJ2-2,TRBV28,TGTGCCATCAGACCGGGTACCGGAAACACCGGGGAGCTGTTTTTT,CAIRPGTGNTGELFF
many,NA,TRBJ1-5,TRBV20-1,TGCAGTGCTAGTCTCACGGATGCGAATAGCAATCAGCCCCAGCATTTT,CSASLTDANSNQPQHF
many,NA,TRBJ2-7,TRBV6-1,TGTGCCAGTTGGGACACCTTATCCTACGAGCAGTACTTC,CASWDTLSYEQYF
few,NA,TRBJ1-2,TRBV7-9,TGTGCCAGCACTCGGGGACCGCGGGGCTACACCTTC,CASTRGPRGYTF
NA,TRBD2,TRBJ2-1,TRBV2,TGTGCCAGCAGACGGAAAACTAGCGGGGACAATGAGCAGTCCTTC,CASRRKTSGDNEQSF
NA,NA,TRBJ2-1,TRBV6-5,TGTGCCAGCAGTTACTCGAAGTTGGCTTACAATGAGCAGTTCTTC,CASSYSKLAYNEQFF
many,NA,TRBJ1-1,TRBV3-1,TGTGCCAGCAGCCAAGAGGGATATGAAGCTTTCTTT,CASSQEGYEAFF
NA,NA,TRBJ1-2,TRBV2,TGTGCCAGCAGTGAAGCCGGGTCCGAGCGGACCTTC,CASSEAGSERTF
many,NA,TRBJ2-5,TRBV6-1,TGTGCCAGCAGTACCGACAGGACTCGCGGGGCCCAGTACTTC,CASSTDRTRGAQYF
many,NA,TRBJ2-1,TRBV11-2,TGTGCCAGCAGCTTAGGACCCCTTATCCGGAATGAGCAGTTCTTC,CASSLGPLIRNEQFF
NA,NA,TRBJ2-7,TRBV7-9,TGTGCCAGCAGCCCCCTCGATTACGAGCAGTACTTC,CASSPLDYEQYF
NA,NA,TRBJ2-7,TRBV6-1,TGTGCCAGCAGTGAATTCCCGCAGGCAAGCTCCTACGAGCAGTACTTC,CASSEFPQASSYEQYF
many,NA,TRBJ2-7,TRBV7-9,TGTGCCAGCAGCCCCCGGACCTCCTACGAGCAGTACTTC,CASSPRTSYEQYF
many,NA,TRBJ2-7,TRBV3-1,TGTGCCAGCAGCACCCCGGGGTACTCCTACGAGCAGTACTTC,CASSTPGYSYEQYF
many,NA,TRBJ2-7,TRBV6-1,TGTGCCAGCAGTTCATCGGGACAAACTCTTTACGAGCAGTACTTC,CASSSSGQTLYEQYF
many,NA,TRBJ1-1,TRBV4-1,TGCGCCAGCAGCCCAGGCCGGGGGAGATCGAACACTGAAGCTTTCTTT,CASSPGRGRSNTEAFF
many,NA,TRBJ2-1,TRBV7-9,TGTGCCAGCAGCCTCGGGACCCTCGGCAATGAGCAGTTCTTC,CASSLGTLGNEQFF
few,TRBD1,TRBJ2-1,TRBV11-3,TGTGCCAGCAGCTTAGATTGGCAACAGGGGTACAATGAGCAGTTCTTC,CASSLDWQQGYNEQFF
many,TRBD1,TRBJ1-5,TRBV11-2,TGTGCCAGCAGCTTAACGCAGGGGGGCAATCAGCCCCAGCATTTT,CASSLTQGGNQPQHF
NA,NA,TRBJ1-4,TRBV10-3,TGTGCCATCAGTGAGTCGAGGGGGATGGGGGAAAAACTGTTTTTT,CAISESRGMGEKLFF
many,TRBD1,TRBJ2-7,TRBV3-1,TGTGCCAGCAGCCAGATATTTGTGCGGACAGGGATCTACGAGCAGTACTTC,CASSQIFVRTGIYEQYF
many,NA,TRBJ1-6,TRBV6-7,TGTGCCAGCATGGGCCAGGGAGGCTCACCCCTCCACTTT,CASMGQGGSPLHF
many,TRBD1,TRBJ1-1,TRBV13,TGTGCCAGCAGCCCACAGGGGGCGGGCACTGAAGCTTTCTTT,CASSPQGAGTEAFF
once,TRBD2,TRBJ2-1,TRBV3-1,TGTGCCAGCAGCCGTAGCGGGAGGGAGGATGAGCAGTTCTTC,CASSRSGREDEQFF
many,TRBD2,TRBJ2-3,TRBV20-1,TGCAGTGCTACTAAACTAGCGGGGAGCACAGATACGCAGTATTTT,CSATKLAGSTDTQYF
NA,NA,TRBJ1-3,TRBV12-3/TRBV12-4,TGTGCCAGCAGTGCCGGGAGAGTAGATTCTGGAAACACCATATATTTT,CASSAGRVDSGNTIYF